This record looks at one T cell receptor beta chain sequence and its context. This sample was included in a study of blood T cell repertoires in COVID-19. Using immunoSEQ multiplex PCR, the repertoire was profiled, and TCRdb retains in-frame clones only, with some absent. The sample lists approximately 31,000 clones; 85% were seen once. This CDR3 is built from 15 residues. Trimming at V came to 1 base and at J to 10 bases, leaving 3 bases not matched to a gene. The germline V gene encodes CDR1 LGHDT and CDR2 YNNKEL (reference sequence). This chain joins TRBV3-1 (or the pseudogene TRBV3-2) and TRBJ2-1; 14 nucleotides align to TRBD2. Sample: peripheral blood. The receptor was isolated from a woman in her fifties or sixties with active COVID-19. CDR3 region: CASSQGGLAGDEQFF. The CDR3 DNA reads as TGTGCCAGCAGCCAAGGGGGACTAGCGGGAGACGAGCAGTTCTTC.